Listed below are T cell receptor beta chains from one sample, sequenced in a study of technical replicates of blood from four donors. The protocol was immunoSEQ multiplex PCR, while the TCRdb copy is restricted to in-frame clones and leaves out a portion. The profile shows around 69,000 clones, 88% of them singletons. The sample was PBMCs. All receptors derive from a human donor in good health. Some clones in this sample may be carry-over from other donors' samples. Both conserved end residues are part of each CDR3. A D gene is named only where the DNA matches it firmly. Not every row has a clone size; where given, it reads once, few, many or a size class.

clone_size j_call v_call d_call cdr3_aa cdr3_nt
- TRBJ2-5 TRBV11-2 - CASSSVPLKETQYF TGTGCCAGCAGCTCGGTCCCTCTGAAAGAGACCCAGTACTTC
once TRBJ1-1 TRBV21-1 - CASSPKRDSSKNTEAFF TGTGCCAGCAGCCCGAAGAGGGACAGTTCAAAGAACACTGAAGCTTTCTTT
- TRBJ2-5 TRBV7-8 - CASSSGSAAETQYF TGTGCCAGCAGCTCCGGTTCAGCAGCGGAGACCCAGTACTTC
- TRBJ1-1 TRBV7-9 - CASSFGNTEAFF TGTGCCAGCAGCTTCGGGAACACTGAAGCTTTCTTT
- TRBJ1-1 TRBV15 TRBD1 CATSSGQGNTEAFF TGTGCCACCAGCAGTGGACAGGGTAACACTGAAGCTTTCTTT
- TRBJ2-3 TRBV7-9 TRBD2 CASSLGLAGDTQYF TGTGCCAGCAGCCTCGGACTAGCGGGAGATACGCAGTATTTT
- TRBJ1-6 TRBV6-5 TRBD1 CASSYEGAGYNSPLHF TGTGCCAGCAGTTACGAGGGGGCAGGCTATAATTCACCCCTCCACTTT
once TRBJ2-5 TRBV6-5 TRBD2 CASTPGGTYAVTQYF TGTGCCAGCACCCCGGGGGGGACCTACGCTGTGACCCAGTACTTC
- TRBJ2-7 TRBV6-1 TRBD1 CASSVTGGVYEQYF TGTGCCAGCAGTGTGACAGGGGGAGTCTACGAGCAGTACTTC
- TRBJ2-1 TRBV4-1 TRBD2 CASSQDAGGAGNEQFF TGCGCCAGCAGCCAAGACGCCGGGGGGGCGGGCAATGAGCAGTTCTTC
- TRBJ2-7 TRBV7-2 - CASSTYDARQDPYEQYF TGTGCCAGCAGCACATACGACGCCCGACAGGACCCCTACGAGCAGTACTTC
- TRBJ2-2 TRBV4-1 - CASSQAPRANTGELFF TGCGCCAGCAGCCAAGCTCCCAGGGCGAACACCGGGGAGCTGTTTTTT
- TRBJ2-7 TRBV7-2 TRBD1 CASSFPGQGSGEQYF TGTGCCAGCAGCTTCCCGGGACAGGGGTCGGGGGAGCAGTACTTC
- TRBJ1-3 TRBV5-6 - CASSLFGGFDSGNTIYF TGTGCCAGCAGCTTGTTTGGCGGATTTGACTCTGGAAACACCATATATTTT
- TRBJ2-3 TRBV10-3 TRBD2 CAISESAGGSTDTQYF TGTGCCATCAGTGAGTCAGCGGGGGGCAGCACAGATACGCAGTATTTT
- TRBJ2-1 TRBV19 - CASSWTLISYNEQFF TGTGCCAGTAGTTGGACTTTGATCTCCTACAATGAGCAGTTCTTC
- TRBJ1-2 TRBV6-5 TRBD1 CASRNGQAYGYTF TGTGCCAGCAGGAATGGACAGGCCTATGGCTACACCTTC
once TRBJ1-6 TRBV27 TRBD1 CASSSRTGTFSYNSPLHF TGTGCCAGCAGTTCCAGGACAGGGACTTTCTCCTATAATTCACCCCTCCACTTT
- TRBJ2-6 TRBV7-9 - CASSWGGPGANVLTF TGTGCCAGCTCCTGGGGGGGCCCAGGGGCCAACGTCCTGACTTTC
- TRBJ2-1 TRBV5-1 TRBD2 CASSQTSGVYNEQFF TGCGCCAGCAGCCAGACTAGCGGAGTCTACAATGAGCAGTTCTTC
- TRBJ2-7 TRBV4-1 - CASSQEARVTYEQYF TGCGCCAGCAGCCAAGAGGCACGGGTTACCTACGAGCAGTACTTC
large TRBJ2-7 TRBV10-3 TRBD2 CAINGGGKVGLRVTYEQYF TGTGCCATCAATGGGGGAGGGAAGGTCGGTTTGCGGGTAACCTACGAGCAGTACTTC
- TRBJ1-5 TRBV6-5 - CASSYSARNQPQHF TGTGCCAGCAGTTACTCAGCCCGGAATCAGCCCCAGCATTTT
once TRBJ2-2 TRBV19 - CASSIGQVPNTGELFF TGTGCCAGTAGTATAGGGCAGGTACCGAACACCGGGGAGCTGTTTTTT
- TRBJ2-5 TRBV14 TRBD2 CASSQRDVAGGETQYF TGTGCCAGCAGCCAACGCGACGTAGCGGGAGGAGAGACCCAGTACTTC
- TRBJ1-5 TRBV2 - CASSETSYLNQPQHF TGTGCCAGCAGTGAAACATCTTATCTCAATCAGCCCCAGCATTTT
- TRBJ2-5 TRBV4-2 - CASSQEGQGRIETQYF TGTGCCAGCAGCCAAGAAGGTCAGGGGCGTATAGAGACCCAGTACTTC
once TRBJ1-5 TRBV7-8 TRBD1 CASSLTGAQQPQHF TGTGCCAGCAGCTTAACAGGGGCCCAGCAGCCCCAGCATTTT
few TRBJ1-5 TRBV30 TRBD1 CAWSLAGGYQPQHF TGTGCCTGGAGTCTGGCAGGGGGCTATCAGCCCCAGCATTTT
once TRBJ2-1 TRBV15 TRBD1 CATSRTGADEQFF TGTGCCACCAGCAGGACAGGGGCCGATGAGCAGTTCTTC
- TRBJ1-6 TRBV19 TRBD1 CASSPTGTGVSPLHF TGTGCCAGTAGTCCCACCGGGACAGGGGTTTCACCCCTCCACTTT
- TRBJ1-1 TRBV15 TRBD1 CATAGQVGTEAFF TGTGCCACCGCTGGACAGGTCGGCACTGAAGCTTTCTTT
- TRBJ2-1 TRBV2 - CASSRTASHEQFF TGTGCCAGCAGTAGGACAGCTTCTCATGAGCAGTTCTTC
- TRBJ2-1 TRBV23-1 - CASSHSTPSSYNEQFF TGCGCCAGCAGTCATTCGACTCCCAGCTCCTACAATGAGCAGTTCTTC
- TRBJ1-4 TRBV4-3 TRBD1 CASSQGQGNEKLFF TGCGCCAGCAGCCAAGGACAGGGTAATGAAAAACTGTTTTTT
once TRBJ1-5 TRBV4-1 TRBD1 CASSQGPGQGARNQPQHF TGCGCCAGCAGCCAGGGCCCCGGACAGGGGGCTCGCAATCAGCCCCAGCATTTT
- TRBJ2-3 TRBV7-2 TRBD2 CASSSTGTNTDTQYF TGTGCCAGCAGTTCAACCGGGACTAACACAGATACGCAGTATTTT
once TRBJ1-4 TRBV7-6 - CASSLRPGVEKLFF TGTGCCAGCAGCTTACGTCCCGGAGTTGAAAAACTGTTTTTT
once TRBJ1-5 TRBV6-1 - CATKEFSNQPQHF TGTGCCACGAAGGAGTTTAGCAATCAGCCCCAGCATTTT
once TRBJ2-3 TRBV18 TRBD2 CASSQPGLAADTQYF TGTGCCAGCTCACAACCGGGACTAGCGGCAGATACGCAGTATTTT
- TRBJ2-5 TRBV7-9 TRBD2 CASSPRTSGPEETQYF TGTGCCAGCAGCCCCAGGACTAGCGGGCCGGAAGAGACCCAGTACTTC
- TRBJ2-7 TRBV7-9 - CASGRDFYEQYF TGTGCCAGCGGCCGGGACTTCTACGAGCAGTACTTC
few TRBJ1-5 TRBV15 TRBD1 CATSMGQGDNQPQHF TGTGCCACCAGCATGGGACAGGGCGACAATCAGCCCCAGCATTTT
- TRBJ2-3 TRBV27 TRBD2 CASSLRTSKSTDTQYF TGTGCCAGCAGTTTACGGACTAGTAAGAGCACAGATACGCAGTATTTT
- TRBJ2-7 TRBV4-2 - CASSQRSPGYIYEQYF TGTGCCAGCAGCCAACGTTCCCCAGGTTATATCTACGAGCAGTACTTC
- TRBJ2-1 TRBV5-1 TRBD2 CASSLQSGNNEQFF TGCGCCAGCAGCCTGCAGAGCGGGAACAATGAGCAGTTCTTC
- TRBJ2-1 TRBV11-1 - CASTSWLHNEQFF TGTGCCAGCACCTCGTGGCTTCACAATGAGCAGTTCTTC
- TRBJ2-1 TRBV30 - CAWISSSYNEQFF TGTGCCTGGATCTCCAGCTCCTACAATGAGCAGTTCTTC
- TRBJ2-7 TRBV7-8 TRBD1 CASSHTDRAYEQYF TGTGCCAGCAGCCACACGGACAGGGCCTACGAGCAGTACTTC
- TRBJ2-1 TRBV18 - CASSPGQGRYNGQFF TGTGCCAGCTCACCAGGTCAGGGGCGATACAATGGGCAGTTCTTC
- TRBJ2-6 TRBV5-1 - CASSSQGSSGANVLTF TGCGCCAGCAGCTCACAGGGAAGCTCTGGGGCCAACGTCCTGACTTTC
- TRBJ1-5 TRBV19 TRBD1 CASSTATGARIQPQHF TGTGCCAGTAGTACCGCGACAGGGGCCCGGATTCAGCCCCAGCATTTT
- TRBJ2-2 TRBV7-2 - CASSLVRQGGELFF TGTGCCAGCAGCTTAGTCAGGCAGGGTGGGGAGCTGTTTTTT
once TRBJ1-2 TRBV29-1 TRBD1 CSVKTGGNYGYTF TGCAGCGTCAAGACAGGGGGTAACTATGGCTACACCTTC
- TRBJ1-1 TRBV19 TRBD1 CASSFQTGGTEAFF TGTGCCAGTAGTTTCCAAACAGGGGGCACTGAAGCTTTCTTT